The entry that follows covers one T cell receptor beta chain sequence. Repertoires were generated with immunoSEQ multiplex PCR, while TCRdb's copy carries only in-frame clones and drops some. This table holds under 150,000 clones, about nine tenths found once. This entry belongs to a study of blood T cell repertoires in COVID-19. Study details: The United States, Italy and Spain supplied acute and convalescent COVID-19 samples. From T cells, B-cell-depleted T cells, or PBMCs came the material, which was cDNA or gDNA.

V dropped 5 bases and J dropped 10; count of bases not matched to a gene: 11. Germline values: CDR1 SEHNR, CDR2 FQNEAQ (reference sequence). The CDR3 contains 14 residues. The sequence was obtained from a human donor in a cohort sampled during active COVID-19. The chain employs TRBV7-9 and TRBJ1-1; 9 bases agree with TRBD1. The sequencing sample was made of peripheral blood. CDR3 region: CASSAPGQGVRAFF. The CDR3 coding sequence is TGTGCCAGCAGCGCACCGGGACAGGGAGTACGAGCTTTCTTT.